This T cell receptor beta chain appears in the sequencing data of a study of blood T cell repertoires in COVID-19. Whole-study context: Italy, Spain and the United States were the sources of the convalescent and acute COVID-19 samples.

Recruited during active infection, patients (from Seattle) were subsequently followed longitudinally. This clone has a single count. In the original workflow: It was from reference gene primer amplification that nucleated cell counts were estimated. The repertoire was sequenced with immunoSEQ multiplex PCR; TCRdb's copy has only in-frame clones and lacks some. The D gene and trimming were derived from the DNA, and the V and J assignments and clone size from that table. In the table there are 200,000 to 250,000 clones, over 80% of which are singletons. The sequenced material came from peripheral blood. This TCR derives from a woman under 40 with COVID-19, enrolled during active disease.

In nucleotides, the CDR3 is TGTGCCAGTAGTGCCGACCCGACAGCCTCTAATGAAAAACTGTTTTTT. Amino acid sequence: CASSADPTASNEKLFF. The genes are TRBV19 and TRBJ1-4, with TRBD1 as a possible D gene (5 bases). This CDR3 is built from 16 residues. The germline gives CDR1 LNHDA, CDR2 SQIVND (reference sequence). V was pared by 5 bases and J by 3 bases, with 16 bases between.